Shown below are 20 T cell receptor beta chains from a single sample sequenced in a study of cytomegalovirus exposure and HLA in healthy donors. It was with 60 Vbeta and 13 Jbeta primers that the PCR ran. The method was immunoSEQ multiplex PCR; TCRdb's version includes in-frame clones alone and lacks a portion of them. The data show around 200,000 clones, with 62% seen just once and around 2.9% held by the top ten. The source material was PBMCs. Every receptor here comes from a man between 35 and 55 years old in good health and CMV-seronegative.

The chain has TRBV7-2 and TRBJ1-1, with a tentative D call TRBD1 (6 bases). Germline values: CDR1 SGHTA, CDR2 FQGNSA. The V end was cut by 5 bases, the J end by 0 bases, with 10 bases between. The CDR3 length is 14 residues. The CDR3 is CASSVGQMNTEAFF. CDR3 DNA: TGTGCCAGCAGCGTAGGACAGATGAACACTGAAGCTTTCTTT.

This clone turned up a few times. The chain couples TRBV29-1 to TRBJ1-2; D unclear. V was pared by 4 bases and J by 4 bases, with 10 bases between. From germline, CDR1 is SQVTM and CDR2 ANQGSEA. CDR3 length equals 12 residues. The CDR3 spells CSVGQISYGYTF. CDR3 sequence (DNA): TGCAGCGTTGGGCAGATCAGCTATGGCTACACCTTC.

The chain is built from TRBV7-9 and TRBJ1-1; D possibly corresponds to TRBD1 (5 bases). The CDR3 has 14 residues. The germline V gene has CDR1 SEHNR and CDR2 FQNEAQ (reference sequence). V dropped 3 bases and J dropped 3 bases, with 11 bases sitting between them. CDR3 region: CASSFQEGDTEAFF. The CDR3 DNA reads as TGTGCCAGCAGCTTCCAGGAAGGGGACACTGAAGCTTTCTTT.

The rearrangement joins TRBV7-2 to TRBJ2-7; D uncertain. Trimming cost V 5 bases and J 6 bases, with 8 bases left between them. This CDR3 contains 11 residues. Germline values: CDR1 SGHTA, CDR2 FQGNSA. CDR3 loop: CASSRNFEQYF. The DNA of the CDR3 is TGTGCCAGCAGCCGTAATTTCGAGCAGTACTTC.

A few counts support this clone. CDR3 in amino acids: CASSDPGQGAWETQYF. In DNA, the CDR3 is TGTGCCAGCAGCGATCCGGGACAGGGGGCGTGGGAGACCCAGTACTTC. The chain couples TRBV9 to TRBJ2-5, with 12 bases identical to TRBD1. Per the germline V gene, CDR1 is SGDLS and CDR2 is YYNGEE. The CDR3 sequence is 16 residues long. The J segment lost 5 bases and the V segment lost 3 bases, leaving 8 bases of the junction unmatched.

This chain joins TRBV20-1 and TRBJ2-5; D not certain. Trimming removed 0 bases from V and 8 bases from J, with 7 bases in between. Germline lookup yields CDR1 DFQATT and CDR2 SNEGSKA (reference sequence). The CDR3 runs 11 residues. CDR3 nucleotides: TGCAGTGCTAGAGATCGGTATACCCAGTACTTC. It yields the protein CSARDRYTQYF.

In its sample, this clone was seen once. The genes are TRBV28 and TRBJ1-2, with D unclear. Deletions cut 1 base from V and 2 bases from J, with 8 bases between. This CDR3 spans 14 amino acids. The germline V gene has CDR1 MDHEN and CDR2 SYDVKM. The CDR3 bases are TGTGCCAGCAGTTTATTGGGAGCGAACTATGGCTACACCTTC. Amino acids: CASSLLGANYGYTF.

This chain joins TRBV6-5 and TRBJ1-1; D possibly corresponds to TRBD1 (5 bases). CDR3 length equals 14 residues. Germline loops: CDR1 MNHEY, CDR2 SVGAGI. V was cut by 2 bases and J by 4 bases, with 11 bases left in between. CDR3 DNA: TGTGCCAGCAGTTACGCCGGGGGGTCCACTGAAGCTTTCTTT. This sequence encodes CASSYAGGSTEAFF.

This chain connects TRBV2 to TRBJ1-2; TRBD1 might be the D (6 bases). The CDR3 is made up of 14 amino acids. Trimming left V 4 bases short and J 2 bases short, with 11 bases between. Germline CDR1 is SNHLY and CDR2 is FYNNEI. The CDR3 spells CASSAAGANYGYTF. The CDR3 coding sequence is TGTGCCAGCAGTGCGGCAGGGGCCAACTATGGCTACACCTTC.

This clone was counted between two and nine times. The rearrangement links TRBV2 to TRBJ1-4; the D is unclear. This CDR3 comprises 16 residues. Trimming shortened V by 6 bases and J by 2 bases, and 16 bases separated the two germline ends. Germline CDR1 and CDR2: SNHLY and FYNNEI. DNA of the CDR3: TGTGCCAGCAGCCACAATGGAGGTATTACTAATGAAAAACTGTTTTTT. Amino acids: CASSHNGGITNEKLFF.

This clone appeared a few times. The rearrangement uses TRBV19 and TRBJ2-2; D may be TRBD1 (5 bases). Trimming removed 5 bases at V and 6 bases at J, with 13 bases between. CDR1 LNHDA and CDR2 SQIVND come from the germline V gene (reference sequence). CDR3 length: 14 residues. The CDR3 DNA follows: TGTGCCAGTAGTGGGAAGGGGTACGCCGGGGAGCTGTTTTTT. Protein: CASSGKGYAGELFF.

The sample holds one count of this clone. The chain recombines TRBV18 with TRBJ2-5; D is uncertain. The end of the DNA fits TRBJ2-7 better, so the J call may be wrong. The CDR3 has 13 amino acids. Germline loops: CDR1 KGHSH, CDR2 LQKENI. The CDR3 DNA is TGTGCCAGCTCGTCTCAAGACTCCTACGAGCAGTACTTC. Encoded protein: CASSSQDSYEQYF.

J is TRBJ2-3 and V is TRBV7-9, with D perhaps TRBD1 (5 bases). V was pared by 6 bases and J by 0 bases, with 10 bases between. The germline V gene has CDR1 SEHNR and CDR2 FQNEAQ (reference sequence). The CDR3 consists of 14 residues. CDR3 loop: CASRYRSSTDTQYF. CDR3 nucleotide sequence: TGTGCCAGCAGGTACAGGAGTAGCACAGATACGCAGTATTTT. Full variable domain (missing parts from reference TRBV7-9 and TRBJ2-3): DTGVSQNPRHKITKRGQNVTFRCDPISEHNRLYWYRQTLGQGPEFLTYFQNEAQLEKSRLLSDRFSAERPKGSFSTLEIQRTEQGDSAMYLCASRYRSSTDTQYFGPGTRLTVL.

This chain joins TRBV4-2 and TRBJ2-2; 12 bases match TRBD2. The CDR3 length is 19 residues. The V gene's germline CDR1 is LGHNA and CDR2 YNFKEQ. The V segment lost 0 bases and the J segment 4 bases; nucleotides outside the gene matches: 9. The CDR3 sequence: CASSQETPLAGGLTGELFF. CDR3 coding DNA: TGTGCCAGCAGCCAAGAGACCCCCCTAGCGGGGGGGCTCACCGGGGAGCTGTTTTTT.

The table lists this clone with a few counts. V usage is TRBV19 and J usage is TRBJ2-5; a weak D match, TRBD1 (6 bases). Trimming took off 5 bases at V and 7 bases at J, with 14 bases between the two ends. CDR1 LNHDA and CDR2 SQIVND come from the germline V gene (reference sequence). CDR3 length: 13 residues. CDR3 bases: TGTGCCAGTAGTGGGTCAGGGGCGGGGACCCAGTACTTC. It encodes CASSGSGAGTQYF.

The V and J genes are TRBV5-7 and TRBJ2-7; D not resolved. TRBV5-7 is known as an ORF, though its function is uncertain. V lost 3 bases and J 5 bases, leaving 15 bases between the germline ends. The length of the CDR3 is 14 residues. The CDR3 bases are TGTGCCAGCAGCTCCCCGACACATTTCCACGAGCAGTACTTC. This translates into CASSSPTHFHEQYF.

V usage is TRBV11-3 and J usage is TRBJ2-3, with TRBD1 identical over 7 bases. V trimming: 1 base; J trimming: 1 base; junction bases outside the gene matches: 2. This CDR3 contains 15 residues. Germline values: CDR1 SGHNT, CDR2 YENEEA. The CDR3 DNA follows: TGTGCCAGCAGCTTAGGGGACAGACGCACAGATACGCAGTATTTT. This gives the protein CASSLGDRRTDTQYF.

The gene calls are TRBV5-8 and TRBJ2-1; 9 bases map to TRBD2. Germline V CDR1 and CDR2: SGHTS, YDEGEE. The V and J ends lost 0 bases and 8 bases, in that order; junction bases with no gene match: 15. CDR3 length: 18 residues. CDR3 protein: CASSLARGGGGAGDEQFF. In DNA, the CDR3 is TGTGCCAGCAGCTTGGCGAGAGGTGGCGGGGGGGCCGGGGATGAGCAGTTCTTC. The variable domain in full, completed from reference TRBV5-8 and TRBJ2-1, reads EAGVTQSPTHLIKTRGQQATLRCSPISGHTSVYWYQQALGLGLQFLLWYDEGEERNRGNFPPRFSGRQFPNYSSELNVNALELEDSALYLCASSLARGGGGAGDEQFFGPGTRLTVL.

This clone was recorded only once. The chain is built from TRBV29-1 and TRBJ1-1; 8 nucleotides align to TRBD1. Germline CDR1 is SQVTM and CDR2 is ANQGSEA. The CDR3 has 12 amino acids. Trimming cost V 7 bases and J 1 base; bases outside gene matches: 2. CDR3 in amino acids: CSGDRGNTEAFF. Written as DNA, the CDR3 is TGCAGCGGAGACAGGGGGAACACTGAAGCTTTCTTT.

This clone was counted only a few times. CDR3 protein: CASSLGQDYGYTF. CDR3 DNA: TGTGCCAGCAGCTTGGGACAGGACTATGGCTACACCTTC. The V and J genes are TRBV5-4 and TRBJ1-2, with D possibly TRBD1 on 6 matching bases. The ends were cut back, 0 bases at V and 3 bases at J, with 6 bases in the middle. Looked up from germline, CDR1 is SGHNT and CDR2 is YYREEE (reference sequence). The CDR3 spans 13 residues.